This T cell receptor (beta chain) is drawn from a study of T-cell reconstitution after alpha-beta-depleted transplantation in children. A library of TCRbeta sequences, prepared with unique molecular identifiers, was generated. TCRdb processed the PCR reads anew with MiXCR; each CDR3 protein has one entry. The repertoire holds more than 85,000 distinct CDR3 sequences, with 6% as singletons. This clonotype showed up many times. This specimen consisted of PBMCs, mostly from graft donor cells, obtained 60 days after TCRalphabeta/CD19-depleted stem cell transplant. The receptor was derived from a female patient aged 2-15 years who had a stem cell transplant for Fanconi anemia, so the T cells may come from the graft donor.

CDR3 nucleotide sequence: TGCAGCGTTGATAGGGCGACAGGGGGTGAGACCCAGTACTTC. This gives the protein CSVDRATGGETQYF. The genes are TRBV29-1 and TRBJ2-5; 9 bases match TRBD1. CDR1 and CDR2 (germline): SQVTM, ANQGSEA. The ends lost 3 bases at V and 5 bases at J; junction bases unmatched: 7. The CDR3 spans 14 residues.